The 14 T cell receptor beta chains below all came from one sample that was sequenced in a study of CD4 and CD8 cells across lung adenocarcinoma regions. TCRdb recomputed calls from the PCR reads with MiXCR, one row per CDR3 protein. The data contain just over 20,000 distinct CDR3 sequences, about 53% of them singletons. Input material: CD8+ T cells from the center of a lung tumor. The receptors were sampled from a female donor with lung adenocarcinoma. The CD4 and CD8 labels of this study may be unreliable.

J is TRBJ2-2 and V is TRBV27; D possibly corresponds to TRBD1 (5 bases). The CDR3 has 16 residues. Germline V gene sequence: CDR1 MNHEY, CDR2 SMNVEV (reference sequence). V lost 8 bases to trimming and J lost 4 bases, with 20 bases between them. The DNA for the CDR3 is TGTGCCAGCCAAAGGGGTCTAGGCTTGAGCACCGGGGAGCTGTTTTTT. Its translation: CASQRGLGLSTGELFF.

The chain uses TRBV27 and TRBJ2-5; TRBD1 matches at 7 bases. Trimming removed 9 bases from V and 11 bases from J; junction bases left unmatched: 21. Germline values: CDR1 MNHEY, CDR2 SMNVEV (reference sequence). The length of the CDR3 is 15 residues. The CDR3 here is CARGQGVGVQDTQYF. CDR3 bases: TGTGCCAGGGGGCAGGGGGTAGGAGTCCAAGATACGCAGTACTTC.

The J gene is TRBJ2-1, the V gene TRBV19; D tentatively reads TRBD1 or TRBD2 (5 bases each). In germline, CDR1 is LNHDA, CDR2 SQIVND (reference sequence). This CDR3 is 14 amino acids long. Trimming removed 7 bases at V and 0 bases at J, with 10 bases between. CDR3 bases: TGTGCCAGTATACGTGGGGGCTCCTACAATGAGCAGTTCTTC. As protein: CASIRGGSYNEQFF. Drawing the rest from reference TRBV19 and TRBJ2-1, the complete variable domain is DGGITQSPKYLFRKEGQNVTLSCEQNLNHDAMYWYRQDPGQGLRLIYYSQIVNDFQKGDIAEGYSVSREKKESFPLTVTSAQKNPTAFYLCASIRGGSYNEQFFGPGTRLTVL.

The CDR3 DNA reads TGCGCCGTCCGGAGGACCCAGGGGACCTACGAGCAGTACTTC. Its protein is CAVRRTQGTYEQYF. V gene TRBV10-2 combines with J gene TRBJ2-5; TRBD1 is a possible D gene (6 bases). The J call is in doubt because the DNA end fits TRBJ2-7 better. Looked up from germline, CDR1 is WSHSY and CDR2 is SAAADI. The CDR3 spans 14 residues.

On this clonotype itself: At one of its ends the junction is not consistent with the germline gene, which may arise from a read error. The chain combines TRBV6-1 with TRBJ2-3, with 8 positions matching TRBD2. This CDR3 is 15 amino acids long. Germline CDR1 and CDR2: MNHNS and SASEGT. In DNA, the CDR3 is TGTGCCAGGAGTGAAGGGGCGGGAGGCCAAGATACCCAGTATTTT. It translates to CARSEGAGGQDTQYF.

As concerns this clonotype: The junction differs from germline at one of its ends, possibly a read error. CDR3 in DNA: TGCCGCAGCCAGGATAGCGGAGCCACAAACATTCAGTACTTT. It yields the protein CRSQDSGATNIQYF. The chain is built from TRBV6-1 and TRBJ2-4, with a weak D call TRBD2 (6 bases). The CDR3 sequence is 14 residues long. Germline lookup yields CDR1 MNHNS and CDR2 SASEGT.

The chain is built from TRBV6-5 and TRBJ2-3; no clear D. V was pared by 3 bases and J by 5 bases, with 15 bases between. This CDR3 region has 15 residues. Germline V gives CDR1 MNHEY, CDR2 SVGAGI. The CDR3 region is CASSYYQSSQDTQYF. The CDR3, as DNA: TGTGCCAGCAGTTATTACCAGAGTAGCCAAGATACGCAGTATTTT.

This clonotype was seen many times. As DNA, the CDR3 is TGTGCCAGCAGCCTTAGCGGGAGGATATACAATGAGCAGTTCTTC. This gives the protein CASSLSGRIYNEQFF. The chain couples TRBV7-8 to TRBJ2-1; 10 nucleotides line up with TRBD2. Germline CDR1 SGHVS, CDR2 FQNEAQ. The CDR3 sequence is 15 residues long. The junction had 5 bases not matched to a gene; V was cut back by 5 bases and J by 4 bases.

This clonotype was seen at least ten times. A much larger clone differs from this one at a single base, so this may be a read error. V usage is TRBV6-1 and J usage is TRBJ2-7, with D unresolved. The CDR3 runs 13 residues. The V end lost 6 bases, the J end lost 2 bases, and 11 bases lay between the germline ends. Germline lookup yields CDR1 MNHNS and CDR2 SASEGT. The CDR3 loop is CASSQLMAYEQYF. CDR3 coding DNA: TGTGCCAGCAGCCAGCTTATGGCCTACGAGCAGTACTTC.

This clonotype showed up just once. The chain has TRBV3-1 and TRBJ2-6; 11 nucleotides line up with TRBD1. CDR3 length equals 19 residues. Germline V gene data show CDR1 as LGHDT and CDR2 as YNNKEL (reference sequence). With 3 bases clipped from V and 0 bases from J, the junction kept 7 bases outside the gene matches. CDR3 nucleotides: TGTGCCAGCAGCCAGGACAGGGGGCGGTATATCTCTGGGGCCAACGTCCTGACTTTC. Its protein product is CASSQDRGRYISGANVLTF.

J is TRBJ2-5 and V is TRBV10-1; D possibly matches TRBD1 or TRBD2 (5 bases each). The CDR3 extends over 14 amino acids. The germline CDR1 and CDR2 sequences are WNHNN and SYGVQD (reference sequence). The CDR3 bases are TGCGCGGGCGACGGGGCCGGTGACCAAGAGACCCAGTACTTC. It translates to CAGDGAGDQETQYF.

This clonotype came up many times. The V call is TRBV6-5, the J call TRBJ2-6; 8 nucleotides align to TRBD1. This CDR3 has 17 amino acids. V gave up 2 bases and J gave up 1 base; unmatched junction bases: 4. The germline gives CDR1 MNHEY, CDR2 SVGAGI. The CDR3 protein is CASSYTGGSSGANVLTF. DNA of the CDR3: TGTGCCAGCAGTTACACAGGGGGAAGTTCTGGGGCCAACGTCCTGACTTTC.

The gene calls are TRBV7-2 and TRBJ2-3; D may be TRBD2 (5 bases). The germline CDR1 and CDR2 sequences are SGHTA and FQGNSA. V lost 9 bases, J lost 1 base, and 11 bases lay in between. The CDR3 has 13 amino acids. The CDR3 reads CASGSLGTDTQYF. The DNA of the CDR3 is TGTGCCAGTGGGAGCTTGGGCACAGATACGCAGTATTTT.

The rearrangement uses TRBV20-1 and TRBJ2-4; 7 nucleotides agree with TRBD1. Germline CDR1 is DFQATT and CDR2 is SNEGSKA (reference sequence). V was clipped by 6 bases and J by 13 bases; unmatched bases: 12. The CDR3 has 12 residues. The CDR3 sequence: CSASTGTEAQYF. The DNA for the CDR3 is TGCAGTGCCTCGACAGGGACGGAAGCCCAGTACTTC.